The subject of this entry is one T cell receptor beta chain. Its specificity is not known. Germline loops: CDR1 SGHKS, CDR2 YYEKEE (reference sequence). Trimming left V 0 bases short and J 0 bases short, with 8 bases between. This CDR3 is 15 amino acids long. Sample-barcoded 5' priming and a J-beta primer mix drove a second PCR of about 7 to 12 cycles. Tagging of each cDNA molecule was performed by a template-switch adaptor with 12 random nucleotides. One entry per CDR3 protein results from TCRdb running MiXCR on the 5' RACE reads. The sample includes around 1,900,000 distinct CDR3 sequences, 30% to 40% of them seen just once. The data originate from a study of blood T cells in healthy people across ages. Whole-study findings and limits: A strong correlation was seen between TCR beta diversity and naive T cell percentage. Naive CD4+ cells and diversity were both higher in long-lived donors than in aged donors.

This TCR was recovered from a human donor in good health. The chain links TRBV5-5 to TRBJ2-3; D is unclear. Sequencing was carried out using blood. CDR3 amino acids: CASSLGALSTDTQYF. In nucleotides, the CDR3 is TGTGCCAGCAGCTTGGGTGCTCTTAGCACAGATACGCAGTATTTT.